This is a list of T cell receptor beta chains from one sample in a study of control samples from healthy donors and cancer patients. Data came from immunoSEQ multiplex PCR; TCRdb stores just in-frame clones and leaves some out. The profile covers about 86,000 clones, with 85% to 95% appearing a single time and about 1.5% taken by the ten largest. The sequencing input was blood. The origin of the receptors is a woman aged 25 to 45 in good health. Each CDR3 is given with its conserved first and last residue. A D gene is named only where the DNA matches it firmly. Size is omitted from some rows. Given values are once, few, many or a class for expanded clones.

- - TRBJ1-2 TRBV2 TGTGCCAGCGCCCCGGGACAAGACTATGGCTACACCTTC CASAPGQDYGYTF
- - TRBJ1-2 TRBV19 TGTGCCAGTAGTACCAAACGGTCCTTCTATGGCTACACCTTC CASSTKRSFYGYTF
- - TRBJ2-1 TRBV5-4 TGTGCCAGCGCCGTCGAGGCCTCCTACAATGAGCAGTTCTTC CASAVEASYNEQFF
- - TRBJ2-1 TRBV5-1 TGCGCCAGCAGCTTGGTCAGAGGCTCCTACAATGAGCAGTTCTTC CASSLVRGSYNEQFF
TRBD1 few TRBJ1-1 TRBV4-1 TGCGCCAGCAGCCAAGAAACAGGGGGGAACACTGAAGCTTTCTTT CASSQETGGNTEAFF
- - TRBJ2-5 TRBV5-1 TGCGCCAGCAGCCCGGGACATAATGGGGAGACCCAGTACTTC CASSPGHNGETQYF
- - TRBJ1-5 TRBV2 TGTGCCAGCAACCCGGACAGCAATCAGCCCCAGCATTTT CASNPDSNQPQHF
TRBD1 - TRBJ1-3 TRBV19 TGTGCCAGTAGAACACTAAACAGGGGGCCGAAAGGAAACACCATATATTTT CASRTLNRGPKGNTIYF
- - TRBJ2-1 TRBV2 TGTGCCAGCAGTGATGATGGGGGGGCTAATGAGCAGTTCTTC CASSDDGGANEQFF
- - TRBJ1-4 TRBV19 TGTGCCAGTAGTTTTGACAGCACCGAAAAACTGTTTTTT CASSFDSTEKLFF
TRBD1 - TRBJ2-5 TRBV5-6 TGTGCCAGCAGCTCCCGGGACAGGGGAAGAGAGACCCAGTACTTC CASSSRDRGRETQYF
TRBD1 - TRBJ1-2 TRBV28 TGTGCCAGCAGTTTACTGGGACAGGAAACAAATTATGGCTACACCTTC CASSLLGQETNYGYTF
- - TRBJ1-3 TRBV6-5 TGTGCCAGCAGCCGTACACCGAACTCTGGAAACACCATATATTTT CASSRTPNSGNTIYF
- - TRBJ2-7 TRBV11-1 TGTGCCAGCAGCTCGTTGATTGGGCCCTACGAGCAGTACTTC CASSSLIGPYEQYF
- - TRBJ2-7 TRBV28 TGTGCCAGCGGAGACACTCCAACCTACGAGCAGTACTTC CASGDTPTYEQYF
- - TRBJ2-1 TRBV24-1 TGTGCCACCAGTGATTTGAAGACCAGGGATGAGCAGTTCTTC CATSDLKTRDEQFF
- once TRBJ2-3 TRBV1 TGCACCAGCAGCCAAGCGGCTCCAAGCACAGATACGCAGTATTTT CTSSQAAPSTDTQYF
TRBD2 - TRBJ2-2 TRBV24-1 TGTGCCACCAGTGAGAGCGGGGGGGCCATCGGGGAGCTGTTTTTT CATSESGGAIGELFF